This TCR beta chain stems from a study of long-term antiretroviral therapy in people with HIV. The run of the v3.0 immunoSEQ assay was at survey level. Here immunoSEQ multiplex PCR was the method, and the copy in TCRdb shows in-frame clones only, minus some. This table holds over 25,000 clones, around 92% found once. V trimming: 4 bases; J trimming: 0 bases; junction bases outside the gene matches: 3. Germline V CDR1 and CDR2: MGHRA, YSYEKL. This CDR3 comprises 14 residues. The clonotype was recovered from a man between 45 and 60 years old with HIV. The material was unsorted PBMCs, obtained just over 7.2 years after starting antiretroviral therapy. The chain carries TRBV4-1 and TRBJ2-7; 7 nucleotides match TRBD1. DNA for the CDR3: TGCGCCAGCAGCCCGGGACAGTTCTCCTACGAGCAGTACTTC. Protein sequence: CASSPGQFSYEQYF.